This T cell receptor (beta chain) is from a study of T cell responses to AZD1222 COVID-19 vaccine (dated by TCRdb to the early 2020s). Turning to the overall study: AZD1222 recipients whose second dose came at about 4 weeks and those whose second dose came at about 12 weeks were combined into one group, since spike-specific TCR depth and breadth did not differ between the two schedules. Trial participants were enrolled by age into 18-55, 56-69 and 70-plus year subgroups, with about 150, 28 and 57 TCR-sequenced participants respectively. A total of more than 230 trial participants underwent TCR sequencing, of whom some 210 received two doses of AZD1222 and 26 received two doses of the MenACWY control vaccine. Findings and caveats that apply to the study as a whole: Conclusions about previously exposed vaccinees are limited, since just a handful of AZD1222 recipients were seropositive for SARS-CoV-2 at baseline. Because no day 14 peak-response samples were available, repertoires were characterized only after the peak T cell response. After two AZD1222 doses, spike-specific TCR breadth and depth were significantly higher than at day 0 and than in MenACWY recipients. The 56-69-year group was small, and its depth increase did not reach significance, likely because of low power. Vaccine-associated CD4 TCRs spanned the whole spike protein, with dominant responses in regions 160-218 and 743-854. Participants were mostly white British, with more females than males. The authors suggested clonal diversity may have been underestimated. Nearly half of unique spike-specific TCRs reportedly recognized epitopes outside regions mutated in the B.1.351 and B.1.1.7 variants.

This clone appeared a few times. Its antigen remains unidentified. No much larger clonotype is one base removed from it; base qualities were not supplied. The CDR3 regions of human TCRbeta chains were analyzed by immunosequencing. Per the authors' processing: TCRs in the repertoires were matched against a reference library of SARS-CoV-2-specific TCRs that had been generated with the MIRA antigen-specificity platform. Breadth was defined as the fraction of unique TCRs that were SARS-CoV-2-associated, and depth was defined as the fraction of total T cells that were SARS-CoV-2-associated. Using the MIRA data, each spike-specific TCR was mapped to the spike region that the TCR reacts to and placed in a CD4 or CD8 class. Log10-transformed breadth and depth values were compared by one-way ANOVA with Sidak's multiple comparisons tests. TCRdb carries this immuneACCESS record with in-frame sequences only. Its versions omit some clonotypes, under half of them owing to an unresolved V gene in the studies checked, with the rest unexplained. For V, J and clone size, that table is used; D and trimming come from the DNA. For this sample the table gives about 83,000 clones, of which more than 70% were detected only once. 7.5% to 9% of the sample lies in the top ten.

CDR1 and CDR2 are drawn from the germline V gene (reference sequence): SGHNT, YYREEE. The CDR3 holds 20 amino acids from the cysteine to the phenylalanine. Only the CDR3 part of the read is kept: 60 bases, read in frame from the first base. Relative to germline, V is 7 bases shorter and J is 0 bases shorter, with 30 bases between their ends. The intended sense of this specimen's time point label: baseline before first vaccination. Vaccinee samples came from UK trials COV001 and COV002, including a single-blind randomized controlled phase 2/3 trial of AZD1222 (ChAdOx1 nCoV-19) in healthy adults. For TCRbeta chain sequencing, PBMC samples from trial participants were taken at day 0 and at day 28 after the second dose.

The receptor was derived from an adult in good health. In this chain, TRBV5-4 is recombined with TRBJ2-3, with the D gene uncertain. The sample here was peripheral blood, taken on day 0 of AZD1222 vaccination. The DNA sequence is given as TGTGCCAGCCCCGCCACGGCCGGTCAAATGCTATATCCTAGCACAGATACGCAGTATTTT. Translated, it reads CASPATAGQMLYPSTDTQYF.